These 17 T cell receptor beta chains were all obtained from the same sample, sequenced in a study of beta chain features in type 1 diabetes. What was sequenced were expressed TCRB transcripts, since all of the isolated RNA had been reverse transcribed. Profiled with immunoSEQ multiplex PCR; TCRdb holds only in-frame clones, not every one. The table has around 340,000 clones, roughly 8% seen once. The sequenced sample was central memory CD4+ T cells from blood. The receptor source for this set is a woman aged 18-29 years in good health.

Only a few counts were recorded for this clone. The rearrangement joins TRBV5-1 to TRBJ2-1, with 7 bases that match TRBD2. The CDR3 is 15 residues long. In germline, CDR1 is SGHRS, CDR2 YFSETQ. Losses at the gene ends were 0 bases for V and 9 bases for J; bases not matched to a gene: 9. This CDR3 reads CASSLGLATRVEQFF. In DNA, the CDR3 is TGCGCCAGCAGCTTGGGACTAGCCACCAGGGTTGAGCAGTTCTTC.

The CDR3 loop is CASSAGTPLQFF. For the CDR3, the DNA is TGTGCCAGCAGTGCCGGGACTCCTTTGCAGTTCTTC. This rearrangement joins TRBV27 to TRBJ2-1; D is possibly TRBD2 (6 bases). Trimming left V 5 bases short and J 12 bases short, with 14 bases between. From germline, CDR1 is MNHEY and CDR2 SMNVEV (reference sequence). The CDR3 contains 12 residues.

The chain recombines TRBV28 with TRBJ2-1; either TRBD1 or TRBD2 may supply D (5 bases each). V was trimmed by 5 bases and J by 7 bases, leaving 18 bases between them. Germline V lookup: CDR1 MDHEN, CDR2 SYDVKM. The CDR3 contains 15 residues. The CDR3 DNA reads TGTGCCAGCAGTCCGCATGGGGGAAGGTTAAATGAGCAGTTCTTC. It codes for CASSPHGGRLNEQFF.

V and J are TRBV21-1 and TRBJ2-7. TRBV21-1 is noted as a pseudogene. The CDR3 sequence is 12 residues long. The CDR3 DNA reads as TGTGCCAGCAGCAAAGGATTCTACGAGCAGTACTTC. It is translated as CASSKGFYEQYF.

The chain is built from TRBV4-3 and TRBJ2-7, with 7 positions matching TRBD1. CDR3 length equals 16 residues. The germline CDR1 and CDR2 sequences are LGHNA and YSLEER. With 0 bases clipped from V and 3 bases from J, the junction kept 8 bases outside the gene matches. DNA for the CDR3: TGCGCCAGCAGCCAAGATCTGGGGACAGCGGACTACGAGCAGTACTTC. It specifies CASSQDLGTADYEQYF.

There are a few counts of this clone. The J gene is TRBJ1-1, the V gene TRBV7-2, with D hard to call. Looked up from germline, CDR1 is SGHTA and CDR2 is FQGNSA. The CDR3 length is 14 residues. Trimming left V 7 bases short and J 2 bases short, with 14 bases between. CDR3 amino acids: CASTPTGINTEAFF. Written as DNA, the CDR3 is TGTGCCAGCACCCCGACGGGAATTAACACTGAAGCTTTCTTT. The variable domain in full, completed from reference TRBV7-2 and TRBJ1-1, reads GAGVSQSPSNKVTEKGKDVELRCDPISGHTALYWYRQSLGQGLEFLIYFQGNSAPDKSGLPSDRFSAERTGGSVSTLTIQRTQQEDSAVYLCASTPTGINTEAFFGQGTRLTVV.

This clone was detected a few times. The sample carries other DNA sequences with the same CDR3. The V gene is TRBV18, the J gene TRBJ2-4; TRBD2 matches at 8 bases. CDR3 length: 15 amino acids. The junction had 8 bases not matched to a gene; V was cut back by 6 bases and J by 4 bases. The germline CDR1 and CDR2 sequences are KGHSH and LQKENI. The chain's CDR3 is CASSLAGPPKNIQYF. Written as DNA, the CDR3 is TGTGCCAGCTCTCTAGCGGGTCCCCCGAAAAACATTCAGTACTTC.

This clone was seen a few times. J is TRBJ2-3 and V is TRBV19; D gene uncertain. This CDR3 has 15 amino acids. The V gene lost 6 bases and the J gene lost 2 bases, with 15 bases spanning the gap. Germline V gene data show CDR1 as LNHDA and CDR2 as SQIVND (reference sequence). CDR3 loop: CASRNLVGDTDTQYF. CDR3 nucleotide sequence: TGTGCCAGTAGGAATCTGGTCGGCGACACAGATACGCAGTATTTT.

The chain has TRBV15 and TRBJ2-7; D perhaps matches TRBD1 (6 bases). CDR1 and CDR2 (germline): LNHNV, YYDKDF (reference sequence). The CDR3 is 17 residues long. V lost 0 bases, J lost 2 bases, and 17 bases lay in between. The CDR3: CATSRDFPFEGAYEQYF. The CDR3 DNA reads TGTGCCACCAGCAGAGATTTCCCATTTGAGGGGGCCTACGAGCAGTACTTC.

For the CDR3, the DNA is TGTGCCAGTAGTTCCGTTTTGAACACTGAAGCTTTCTTT. Its protein is CASSSVLNTEAFF. The chain carries TRBV19 and TRBJ1-1; no clear D. From germline, CDR1 is LNHDA and CDR2 SQIVND (reference sequence). The CDR3 is 13 residues long. Trimming stripped 5 bases from V and 0 bases from J, with 7 bases between.

In its sample, this clone was seen a few times. The chain couples TRBV13 to TRBJ2-4, with a possible D match to TRBD2 (7 bases). The CDR3 is 17 residues long. V shed 1 base and J shed 0 bases, with 13 bases lying between them. In germline, CDR1 is PRHDT, CDR2 FYEKMQ (reference sequence). The CDR3 region is CASSLVGGALAKNIQYF. The CDR3 DNA follows: TGTGCCAGCAGCTTAGTTGGGGGGGCCTTAGCCAAAAACATTCAGTACTTC.

This clone was seen at least ten times. The chain joins TRBV2 to TRBJ1-3; D unresolved. Germline V gene sequence: CDR1 SNHLY, CDR2 FYNNEI. The V gene lost 5 bases and the J gene lost 4 bases, with 6 bases spanning the gap. This CDR3 has 12 amino acids. Here the CDR3 DNA reads TGTGCCAGCAGTATTGTCGGAAACACCATATATTTT. Protein product: CASSIVGNTIYF.

This clone was observed a handful of times. The chain recombines TRBV2 with TRBJ2-5; D is ambiguous. V shed 8 bases and J shed 4 bases, with 17 bases lying between them. In germline, CDR1 is SNHLY, CDR2 FYNNEI. The CDR3 length is 14 residues. The chain's CDR3 is CASGLARVLETQYF. DNA for the CDR3: TGTGCCAGCGGGCTCGCCCGGGTTTTAGAGACCCAGTACTTC.

The table lists this clone with many counts. Distinct nucleotide sequences in the sample also encode this CDR3. The V call is TRBV13, the J call TRBJ2-6; no clear D. Germline CDR1 PRHDT, CDR2 FYEKMQ (reference sequence). There are 14 residues in the CDR3. V gave up 3 bases and J gave up 0 bases, with 3 bases separating them. The chain's CDR3 is CASSFDSGANVLTF. The CDR3 nucleotides read TGTGCCAGCAGCTTCGACTCTGGGGCCAACGTCCTGACTTTC.

This clone has only a few counts. The chain joins TRBV9 to TRBJ2-1, with 8 positions matching TRBD2. The J segment lost 7 bases and the V segment lost 2 bases, leaving 11 bases of the junction unmatched. This CDR3 is built from 16 residues. The germline V gene has CDR1 SGDLS and CDR2 YYNGEE. CDR3 in DNA: TGTGCCAGCAGCGTTAGCGGGAACGTAATGGGGAATGAGCAGTTCTTC. As protein: CASSVSGNVMGNEQFF.

In its sample, this clone was seen a few times. The gene calls are TRBV5-4 and TRBJ1-1; TRBD1 agrees at 7 bases. Germline values: CDR1 SGHNT, CDR2 YYREEE (reference sequence). The V segment lost 3 bases and the J segment 2 bases; nucleotides outside the gene matches: 10. CDR3 length equals 16 residues. CDR3 sequence: CASSWVTGSGNTEAFF. The CDR3 DNA is TGTGCCAGCAGCTGGGTGACAGGGTCTGGAAACACTGAAGCTTTCTTT.

V usage is TRBV14 and J usage is TRBJ1-1; D possibly corresponds to TRBD1 (6 bases). The CDR3 sequence is 17 residues long. Trimming took off 2 bases at V and 0 bases at J, with 16 bases between the two ends. Germline assignment: CDR1 SGHDN and CDR2 FVKESK. CDR3 loop: CASSQFQGTIMNTEAFF. Written as DNA, the CDR3 is TGTGCCAGCAGCCAATTCCAGGGGACCATCATGAACACTGAAGCTTTCTTT.